This T cell receptor beta chain was found in a study of OX40 agonist ivuxolimab in advanced cancers. Study details: Patients achieving partial responses numbered three: one hepatocellular carcinoma case and two cutaneous melanoma cases.

Germline CDR1 is SSHAT and CDR2 is FNYEAQ (reference sequence). Trimming took off 5 bases at V and 5 bases at J, with 12 bases between the two ends. CDR3 length: 13 residues. Method: immunoSEQ multiplex PCR; TCRdb's copy keeps in-frame clones and lacks some. The table shows fewer than 90,000 clones, with nearly 95% occurring only once. This clonotype was sampled from an adult with an advanced solid tumor such as melanoma, head and neck, liver or kidney cancer. The specimen was CD4+ or CD8+ T cells sorted from blood, collected in a trial of the OX40 agonist ivuxolimab. This sequence joins TRBV7-7 and TRBJ2-5, with TRBD2 as a possible D gene (7 bases). CDR3 sequence: CASSLGGGETQYF. In DNA form, the CDR3 reads TGTGCCAGCAGCCTAGGCGGGGGCGAGACCCAGTACTTC. The variable domain in full, with the rest retrieved from reference TRBV7-7 and TRBJ2-5, is GAGVSQSPRYKVTKRGQDVTLRCDPISSHATLYWYQQALGQGPEFLTYFNYEAQPDKSGLPSDRFSAERPEGSISTLTIQRTEQRDSAMYRCASSLGGGETQYFGPGTRLLVL.